The T cell receptor beta chain described here comes from a study of CD8 T cells in Susac syndrome. Negative isolation yielded CD4+ and CD8+ T cells, and FACS enriched TEMRA cells. Germline-derived CDR1 and CDR2 are MGHRA and YSYEKL. V lost 5 bases to trimming and J lost 5 bases; unmatched junction nucleotides: 15. This CDR3 comprises 17 residues. RNA amounts of about 0.45 to 1 ug underwent reverse transcription with random hexamers. A single record per CDR3 protein comes from TCRdb applying MiXCR to the immunoSEQ multiplex PCR reads. Among around 180,000 distinct CDR3 sequences, approximately 95% were seen once, and the ten largest hold 0.15% to 0.2%.

This clonotype originated in a human donor with multiple sclerosis. The chain recombines TRBV4-1 with TRBJ2-1; the match to TRBD1 covers 7 bases. Sequencing input: CD8+ T cells from PBMCs. CDR3 bases: TGCGCCAGCAGCTCCCCCCGGACAGGTTTGATGGACAATGAGCAGTTCTTC. Protein: CASSSPRTGLMDNEQFF.